This T cell receptor beta chain is drawn from a study of cytomegalovirus exposure and HLA in healthy donors. The study's findings and limits: The classifier, whose performance was assessed in both the original and validation cohorts, reportedly diagnosed cytomegalovirus status with high specificity and sensitivity. A later analysis found first-cohort TCR clusters tended to co-occur in the 120 or so validation repertoires. In vitro work confirmed that a few CMV-associated chains recognize CMV antigens. The authors listed over 150 TCR beta chains as cytomegalovirus-associated.

Assay used: immunoSEQ multiplex PCR; TCRdb lists only in-frame clones, some missing. The table shows roughly 150,000 clones, with about 85% occurring only once. The CDR3 is made up of 13 amino acids. Germline CDR1 is WNHNN and CDR2 is SYGVQD (reference sequence). Trimming took 2 bases from V and 8 from J; bases not matched to a gene: 4. Comments on this clone: Its matching antigen is unknown.

This chain connects TRBV10-1 to TRBJ2-3; 7 nucleotides match TRBD1. This TCR was sampled from a man younger than 45 in good health and CMV-seropositive. The sequenced sample was PBMCs. In DNA form, the CDR3 reads TGCGCCAGCAGTGAGGAGGGGGCTGGTACGCAGTATTTT. Translating gives CASSEEGAGTQYF.